The rows below give T cell receptor beta chains drawn from one sample of a study of CXCR3-negative and CXCR3-positive naive CD8 T cells. From its re-call of the 5' RACE reads, TCRdb lists each CDR3 protein once, without DNA. This specimen shows some 53,000 distinct CDR3 sequences; the ten leading clones hold about 0.5%. Material for sequencing was naive CXCR3+ CD8+ T cells from blood. These receptors all stem from a human donor in good health. Some clones in this sample may be carry-over from other donors' samples. The CDR3 runs from the conserved cysteine through the conserved F or W.

CDR3 length	V gene	J gene	CDR3 protein
16	TRBV27	TRBJ2-1	CASSEGAASSYNEQFF
15	TRBV7-3	TRBJ1-2	CASSPTGSLDYGYTF
13	TRBV7-3	TRBJ2-5	CASSHYSLETQYF
17	TRBV6-5	TRBJ2-1	CASTPILAGGPINEQFF
13	TRBV7-9	TRBJ2-2	CASSDLGTGELFF
15	TRBV19	TRBJ1-2	CASSGGTGNGYGYTF
20	TRBV24-1	TRBJ2-5	CATSDFAGGQLGVKAETQYF
15	TRBV19	TRBJ1-5	CASTIGGDTNQPQHF
13	TRBV29-1	TRBJ2-2	CSVELSNTGELFF
14	TRBV27	TRBJ2-3	CASSFPEDQRTQYF
16	TRBV4-1	TRBJ1-5	CASSQEVQGRTQPQHF
15	TRBV7-2	TRBJ2-7	CASRPGQGSSYEQYF
15	TRBV14	TRBJ2-2	CASSQDTANTGELFF
14	TRBV4-3	TRBJ2-1	CASSQVQGGNEQFF
17	TRBV21-1	TRBJ2-7	CASSRRGLAGPPYEQYF
17	TRBV6-2/TRBV6-3	TRBJ2-1	CASSLTPQGAPYNEQFF
13	TRBV6-2/TRBV6-3	TRBJ2-2	CASRATETGELFF
15	TRBV7-3	TRBJ2-3	CASSLYPGGTDTQYF
13	TRBV7-3	TRBJ1-1	CASRDSANTEAFF
17	TRBV6-2/TRBV6-3	TRBJ2-1	CASSYSTLGDPYNEQFF
17	TRBV4-1	TRBJ2-7	CASSQVPSGGPPYEQYF
13	TRBV7-4	TRBJ2-7	CASSLPAHYEQYF
16	TRBV29-1	TRBJ1-2	CSVEDREGGADYGYTF
12	TRBV13	TRBJ2-7	CASSLSGFEQYF
14	TRBV25-1	TRBJ2-3	CASNRGETADTQYF
16	TRBV24-1	TRBJ2-1	CATSDSLRVSYNEQFF
15	TRBV11-1	TRBJ2-1	CASSTERGDYNEQFF
12	TRBV7-9	TRBJ2-1	CASTLLGNEQFF
14	TRBV4-3	TRBJ1-1	CASSQDRVNLEAFF
14	TRBV6-2/TRBV6-3	TRBJ2-7	CATALRQGSYEQYF